This T cell receptor (beta chain) came from a study of Graves' ophthalmopathy and Graves' hyperthyroidism. Findings and limits, study-wide: Prediction of ophthalmopathy progression reached roughly 70% sensitivity and around 76% specificity. Using a 13-signature model, the authors split ophthalmopathy from stable hyperthyroidism, with roughly 90% sensitivity and roughly 80% specificity.

Ophthalmopathic donors had moderate-to-severe activity, CAS ≥3 and NOSPECS ≥4, with disease that had lasted under 3 months. Exclusion criteria comprised other autoimmune diseases, uncontrolled infections, pregnancy or lactation in patients. This clonotype appeared a few times. Its specificity is unknown. RNA transcripts were the template, and TCR beta CDR3 regions were amplified from them. HTBI-primed RT-PCR formed the first round, and a multiplex PCR formed the second. TCRdb re-called the multiplex PCR reads through MiXCR, storing one row per CDR3 protein. The data show under 350,000 distinct CDR3 sequences, 15% to 20% seen once. The TCR comes from an adult man with Graves' ophthalmopathy. Sequenced input: peripheral blood.

CDR3 bases: TGCGCCAGCAGCCCAGACCTAACCAGCTCCTATAATTCACCCCTCCACTTT. It yields the protein CASSPDLTSSYNSPLHF. The V and J genes are TRBV5-1 and TRBJ1-6; D unclear. CDR1 is SGHRS and CDR2 is YFSETQ in the germline V gene. Trimming stripped 4 bases from V and 0 bases from J, with 14 bases between. The CDR3 length is 17 residues.